The 17 T cell receptor beta chains reported below all come from one sample, sequenced in a study of cytomegalovirus exposure and HLA in healthy donors. Here immunoSEQ multiplex PCR was the method, and the copy in TCRdb shows in-frame clones only, minus some. The profile shows around 190,000 clones, roughly 86% of them singletons. The specimen sequenced was PBMCs. These receptor sequences come from a man aged 25-45 years in good health and CMV-seropositive.

V usage is TRBV2 and J usage is TRBJ2-1, with 7 positions matching TRBD2. With 1 base clipped from V and 7 bases from J, the junction kept 7 bases outside the gene matches. Germline assignment: CDR1 SNHLY and CDR2 FYNNEI. This CDR3 is 15 amino acids long. This CDR3 reads CASSEGGGAGNEQFF. The CDR3 region has the DNA TGTGCCAGCAGTGAAGGGGGAGGGGCTGGGAATGAGCAGTTCTTC.

The chain uses TRBV29-1 and TRBJ2-2; TRBD1 agrees at 7 bases. The germline V gene encodes CDR1 SQVTM and CDR2 ANQGSEA. The CDR3 is 15 residues long. V lost 4 bases and J lost 0; bases outside the gene matches: 5. In DNA form, the CDR3 reads TGCAGCGTTGCAAGACAGGGTGCGAACACCGGGGAGCTGTTTTTT. It codes for CSVARQGANTGELFF.

This clone was seen once. J is TRBJ2-1 and V is TRBV19, with 10 bases fitting TRBD2. The CDR3 sequence is 17 residues long. The germline V gene has CDR1 LNHDA and CDR2 SQIVND (reference sequence). V lost 2 bases and J lost 5; bases outside the gene matches: 9. In DNA, the CDR3 is TGTGCCAGTAGTATATTCCTAGCGGGGGATATACACAATGAGCAGTTCTTC. Its protein is CASSIFLAGDIHNEQFF.

J is TRBJ1-5 and V is TRBV5-6; D gene uncertain. Trimming stripped 3 bases from V and 6 bases from J, with 13 bases between. Germline CDR1 SGHDT, CDR2 YYEEEE. The CDR3 consists of 14 residues. The CDR3 protein is CASSSERVGQPQHF. DNA of the CDR3: TGTGCCAGCAGCTCCGAGCGGGTAGGTCAGCCCCAGCATTTT.

The genes are TRBV7-2 and TRBJ1-5, with TRBD1 matching 8 bases. J gave up 6 bases and V 4 bases, and 5 bases lay outside the gene matches. CDR3 length: 14 amino acids. Germline V CDR1 and CDR2: SGHTA, FQGNSA. This CDR3 is CASSSYRGGQPQHF. The CDR3, as DNA: TGTGCCAGCAGCTCTTACAGGGGGGGTCAGCCCCAGCATTTT.

The chain joins TRBV7-2 to TRBJ2-7; D unclear. CDR1 and CDR2 (germline): SGHTA, FQGNSA. CDR3 length equals 12 residues. Trimming removed 5 bases from V and 4 bases from J, with 9 bases in between. CDR3 in DNA: TGTGCCAGCAGCCGTGAGGTATACGAGCAGTACTTC. It encodes CASSREVYEQYF.

The chain uses TRBV6-1 and TRBJ2-2; either TRBD1 or TRBD2 may supply D (5 bases each). V gave up 7 bases and J gave up 0 bases, with 12 bases separating them. The CDR3 has 15 residues. Germline loops: CDR1 MNHNS, CDR2 SASEGT. CDR3 amino acids: CASIWGYANTGELFF. The CDR3 DNA reads as TGTGCCAGCATATGGGGGTACGCGAACACCGGGGAGCTGTTTTTT.

This clone came up once. For the CDR3, the DNA is TGTGCCAGCAGTGACCTGACTAGCGGGGGTCCGGGGGAGCAGTTCTTC. Protein product: CASSDLTSGGPGEQFF. The V call is TRBV25-1, the J call TRBJ2-1, with 12 bases that match TRBD2. This CDR3 is 16 amino acids long. Germline assignment: CDR1 MGHDK and CDR2 SYGVNS. With 3 bases clipped from V and 10 bases from J, the junction kept 10 bases outside the gene matches.

This chain uses TRBV12-5 with TRBJ1-1, with D possibly being TRBD1 (6 bases). The CDR3 has 15 amino acids. Germline CDR1 LGHNT, CDR2 FRNRAP. V was pared by 5 bases and J by 3 bases, with 16 bases between. The CDR3 spells CASGTQGIPDTEAFF. The DNA of the CDR3 is TGTGCTAGTGGTACTCAGGGGATCCCCGACACTGAAGCTTTCTTT. The whole variable domain, remainder taken from reference TRBV12-5 and TRBJ1-1, is DARVTQTPRHKVTEMGQEVTMRCQPILGHNTVFWYRQTMMQGLELLAYFRNRAPLDDSGMPKDRFSAEMPDATLATLKIQPSEPRDSAVYFCASGTQGIPDTEAFFGQGTRLTVV.

The V call is TRBV7-2, the J call TRBJ2-1; D call uncertain. Germline CDR1 is SGHTA and CDR2 is FQGNSA. This CDR3 is built from 16 residues. V was shortened by 1 base and J by 0 bases, with 10 bases between the two germline ends. CDR3 region: CASSLGAESSYNEQFF. CDR3 sequence (DNA): TGTGCCAGCAGCTTAGGGGCGGAGAGCTCCTACAATGAGCAGTTCTTC.

This chain links TRBV30 with TRBJ1-6, with 7 bases aligning to TRBD1. Germline V gene data show CDR1 as GTSNPN and CDR2 as SVGIG (reference sequence). This CDR3 comprises 13 residues. Trimming removed 1 base from V and 9 bases from J; junction bases left unmatched: 3. The CDR3 is CAWSAQGGSPLHF. Here the CDR3 DNA reads TGTGCCTGGAGTGCCCAGGGGGGTTCACCCCTCCACTTT.

V and J are TRBV11-3 and TRBJ2-7, with a tentative D call TRBD1 (6 bases). CDR3 length equals 15 residues. V lost 6 bases and J 4 bases, leaving 19 bases between the germline ends. Germline CDR1 SGHNT, CDR2 YENEEA. The CDR3 DNA is TGTGCCAGCAGTCATTCGCCCACAGGGTCGTACGAGCAGTACTTC. Its translation is CASSHSPTGSYEQYF.

The gene calls are TRBV5-1 and TRBJ2-7, with D unclear. Germline V gene sequence: CDR1 SGHRS, CDR2 YFSETQ. V lost 2 bases, J lost 0 bases, and 3 bases lay in between. The CDR3 consists of 12 residues. The CDR3 region is CASSLNSYEQYF. As DNA, the CDR3 is TGCGCCAGCAGCTTAAACTCCTACGAGCAGTACTTC.

The CDR3 DNA reads as TGCAGCGTTGCAGGGGGCGGACAGGAAAAACTGTTTTTT. Amino acids: CSVAGGGQEKLFF. This chain joins TRBV29-1 and TRBJ1-4; TRBD1 agrees at 8 bases. CDR3 size: 13 residues. Trimming removed 4 bases from V and 8 bases from J; junction bases left unmatched: 6. Germline V gene data show CDR1 as SQVTM and CDR2 as ANQGSEA.

This chain uses TRBV28 with TRBJ2-1, with 7 bases that match TRBD1. CDR1 and CDR2 from the germline V gene are MDHEN and SYDVKM. Germline trimming cut 6 bases from V and 5 bases from J; bases unmatched to any gene: 10. The CDR3 covers 15 residues. For the CDR3, the DNA is TGTGCCAGCAGCGCCGGGACAGACCCTAACAATGAGCAGTTCTTC. It specifies CASSAGTDPNNEQFF. Complete variable domain (other parts from reference TRBV28 and TRBJ2-1): DVKVTQSSRYLVKRTGEKVFLECVQDMDHENMFWYRQDPGLGLRLIYFSYDVKMKEKGDIPEGYSVSREKKERFSLILESASTNQTSMYLCASSAGTDPNNEQFFGPGTRLTVL.

J is TRBJ2-7 and V is TRBV5-1; D might be TRBD2 (5 bases). This CDR3 region has 16 residues. Trimming took 3 bases from V and 2 from J, leaving 18 bases between them. Germline V lookup: CDR1 SGHRS, CDR2 YFSETQ. The CDR3 sequence: CASSSGWRTEPYEQYF. The CDR3 nucleotides read TGCGCCAGCAGCTCGGGATGGCGGACCGAGCCCTACGAGCAGTACTTC.

This rearrangement joins TRBV5-1 to TRBJ1-1; possible D gene TRBD1, 6 bases. V was cut by 4 bases and J by 8 bases, with 15 bases left in between. The CDR3 is 13 amino acids. From germline, CDR1 is SGHRS and CDR2 YFSETQ. The CDR3 loop reads CASSVGGGPEAFF. The CDR3 region has the DNA TGCGCCAGCAGCGTAGGGGGGGGCCCGGAAGCTTTCTTT.